This T cell receptor (beta chain) was sequenced in a study of blood T cell repertoires in COVID-19. Overall study: T cells, B-cell-depleted T cells, or PBMCs supplied cDNA or gDNA.

Participants were aged 18 to 89 years from 20 to 30 US areas. In the source study's methods: Amplification of reference gene primers was used by the study to estimate nucleated cell counts. Produced via immunoSEQ multiplex PCR; TCRdb's table is partial and in-frame only. V, J and clone size are taken as reported in that table, and D and trimming were inferred from the DNA itself. The sample shows a few hundred thousand clones, about four fifths of them seen only once. The material sequenced was PBMCs or T cells enriched from blood (not recorded which). The TCR comes from a woman aged 55-69 years who had recovered from COVID-19.

CDR3 residues: CASSIGTVSNQPQHF. The CDR3 region has the DNA TGTGCCAGTAGTATAGGGACTGTTAGCAATCAGCCCCAGCATTTT. This chain joins TRBV19 and TRBJ1-5; D is unclear. The CDR3 has 15 residues. Deletions cut 1 base from V and 0 bases from J, with 7 bases between. CDR1 LNHDA and CDR2 SQIVND come from the germline V gene (reference sequence).